The 31 T cell receptor beta chains listed next were all sequenced from one sample in a study of beta chain features in type 1 diabetes. All of the isolated RNA was reverse transcribed, so expressed TCRB transcripts were sequenced. The table came from immunoSEQ multiplex PCR; TCRdb's copy has only in-frame clones and leaves some out. The sample lists approximately 170,000 clones, roughly 8% occurring once. These TCRs' antigens remain unknown. Study-level points and caveats: Type 1 diabetes patients showed a moderate but significant shortening of TCRB CDR3s in all four CD4+ subsets.

Sample: central memory CD4+ T cells from blood. These receptors originate from a man aged 18 to 30 with type 1 diabetes.

Written as DNA, the CDR3 is TGTGCCAGCAGCTTGGAGGCGGTAGATACGCAGTATTTT. Amino acid sequence: CASSLEAVDTQYF. The V and J genes are TRBV5-4 and TRBJ2-3; D gene uncertain. Trimming left V 0 bases short and J 5 bases short, with 7 bases between. Germline CDR1 and CDR2: SGHNT and YYREEE (reference sequence). The CDR3 loop spans 13 amino acids. The entire variable domain, with the rest obtained from reference TRBV5-4 and TRBJ2-3, is as follows: ETGVTQSPTHLIKTRGQQVTLRCSSQSGHNTVSWYQQALGQGPQFIFQYYREEENGRGNFPPRFSGLQFPNYSSELNVNALELDDSALYLCASSLEAVDTQYFGPGTRLTVL.

The J gene is TRBJ1-4, the V gene TRBV15; 7 nucleotides agree with TRBD1. Trimming removed 2 bases from V and 7 bases from J; junction bases left unmatched: 7. The germline CDR1 and CDR2 sequences are LNHNV and YYDKDF (reference sequence). The CDR3 loop spans 15 amino acids. The CDR3 DNA follows: TGTGCCACCAGCAGACGCGACAGGGCCGGTGAAAAACTGTTTTTT. Amino acid sequence: CATSRRDRAGEKLFF.

The chain joins TRBV5-1 to TRBJ2-7; tentatively, D is TRBD1 (5 bases). In germline, CDR1 is SGHRS, CDR2 YFSETQ. The CDR3 length is 13 residues. Trimming took off 0 bases at V and 4 bases at J, with 8 bases between the two ends. DNA of the CDR3: TGCGCCAGCAGCTTGGAGGGGCTTTACGAGCAGTACTTC. Translation: CASSLEGLYEQYF.

This clone has more than one count but fewer than ten. The rearrangement uses TRBV30 and TRBJ1-2, with D possibly matching TRBD1 (5 bases). Germline V lookup: CDR1 GTSNPN, CDR2 SVGIG (reference sequence). This CDR3 spans 15 amino acids. The ends were cut back, 2 bases at V and 4 bases at J, with 17 bases in the middle. Here the CDR3 DNA reads TGTGCCTGGAGTAATGCGGGACTTAAAAGCTATGGCTACACCTTC. This codes for CAWSNAGLKSYGYTF. The variable domain in full, completed from reference TRBV30 and TRBJ1-2, reads SQTIHQWPATLVQPVGSPLSLECTVEGTSNPNLYWYRQAAGRGLQLLFYSVGIGQISSEVPQNLSASRPQDRQFILSSKKLLLSDSGFYLCAWSNAGLKSYGYTFGSGTRLTVV.

This clone was observed a handful of times. The same CDR3 also results from other DNA sequences found in this sample. The rearrangement joins TRBV18 to TRBJ2-7; TRBD2 matches at 8 bases. The CDR3 totals 16 residues. The V gene's germline CDR1 is KGHSH and CDR2 LQKENI. V dropped 2 bases and J dropped 2; count of bases not matched to a gene: 8. CDR3 loop: CASSPTGGGGTYEQYF. The CDR3 nucleotides are TGTGCCAGCTCACCAACCGGGGGGGGAGGGACCTACGAGCAGTACTTC. The full variable domain, rest sourced from reference TRBV18 and TRBJ2-7, is NAGVMQNPRHLVRRRGQEARLRCSPMKGHSHVYWYRQLPEEGLKFMVYLQKENIIDESGMPKERFSAEFPKEGPSILRIQQVVRGDSAAYFCASSPTGGGGTYEQYFGPGTRLTVT.

The V gene is TRBV5-1, the J gene TRBJ1-1; D remains unclear. Germline V CDR1 and CDR2: SGHRS, YFSETQ. V lost 0 bases, J lost 2 bases, and 5 bases lay in between. The CDR3 is 13 amino acids. CDR3 coding DNA: TGCGCCAGCAGCTTGGCAGAAAACACTGAAGCTTTCTTT. Its translation: CASSLAENTEAFF.

This clone was counted once. This chain uses TRBV7-2 with TRBJ1-5, with D possibly being TRBD1 (6 bases). Trimming stripped 5 bases from V and 4 bases from J, with 6 bases between. This CDR3 comprises 12 residues. The germline CDR1 and CDR2 sequences are SGHTA and FQGNSA. For the CDR3, the DNA is TGTGCCAGCAGCCAGGGGAATCAGCCCCAGCATTTT. This sequence encodes CASSQGNQPQHF.

In this sample, this clone turned up a few times. This rearrangement joins TRBV28 to TRBJ1-5; 7 bases match TRBD1. Germline V CDR1 and CDR2: MDHEN, SYDVKM. The V and J ends lost 6 bases and 6 bases, in that order; junction bases with no gene match: 11. The CDR3 extends over 15 amino acids. Written as DNA, the CDR3 is TGTGCCAGCAGCTCTCTCCAGGGGGTGGTTCAGCCCCAGCATTTT. Residues: CASSSLQGVVQPQHF.

The chain has TRBV7-2 and TRBJ1-2; the match to TRBD1 covers 8 bases. The germline V gene encodes CDR1 SGHTA and CDR2 FQGNSA. The CDR3 contains 14 residues. With V trimmed by 7 bases and J by 0 bases, 4 bases remained unmatched. DNA of the CDR3: TGTGCCAGCATCAGGACAGGGTCTAACTATGGCTACACCTTC. Protein sequence: CASIRTGSNYGYTF.

The sample holds a few counts of this clone. V gene TRBV30 combines with J gene TRBJ1-5; D gene ambiguous. Between the trimmed V and J ends, which lost 2 bases and 5 bases, there was a span of 10 bases. The CDR3 sequence is 13 residues long. Germline assignment: CDR1 GTSNPN and CDR2 SVGIG (reference sequence). Here the CDR3 DNA reads TGTGCCTGGAGTAACGGGATTGATCAGCCCCAGCATTTT. Translating gives CAWSNGIDQPQHF.

The gene calls are TRBV14 and TRBJ1-2; D uncertain. CDR3 length: 16 residues. Trimming pared 5 bases from V and 1 base from J, leaving 17 bases between. From germline, CDR1 is SGHDN and CDR2 FVKESK. The CDR3 spells CASSAVSGAGNYGYTF. CDR3 DNA sequence: TGTGCCAGCAGCGCAGTCTCGGGCGCGGGTAACTATGGCTACACCTTC.

The chain joins TRBV5-1 to TRBJ2-5; TRBD1 is a possible D gene (5 bases). V lost 4 bases to trimming and J lost 5 bases, with 18 bases between them. The CDR3 extends over 15 amino acids. From germline, CDR1 is SGHRS and CDR2 YFSETQ. CDR3: CASSPGQRGSETQYF. The CDR3 nucleotides read TGCGCCAGCAGCCCCGGGCAAAGGGGCTCGGAGACCCAGTACTTC.

The rearrangement links TRBV7-7 to TRBJ2-3; 9 bases map to TRBD1. The CDR3 has 14 residues. Looked up from germline, CDR1 is SSHAT and CDR2 is FNYEAQ (reference sequence). The trim removed 5 bases at V and 6 bases at J, leaving 6 bases unmatched. The CDR3, as DNA: TGTGCCAGCAGCCCTAGGACAGGGGCCGATACGCAGTATTTT. It specifies CASSPRTGADTQYF.

The V and J genes are TRBV19 and TRBJ2-5; TRBD1 matches at 11 bases. The CDR3 extends over 14 amino acids. V was clipped by 4 bases and J by 4 bases; unmatched bases: 2. Germline V gene lookup returns CDR1 LNHDA and CDR2 SQIVND (reference sequence). CDR3 in amino acids: CASSSGQGAETQYF. In nucleotides, the CDR3 is TGTGCCAGTAGTAGCGGACAGGGGGCAGAGACCCAGTACTTC.

V gene TRBV29-1 combines with J gene TRBJ2-7, with TRBD1 matching 9 bases. V shed 4 bases and J 5 bases; nucleotides not matched to a gene: 6. Per the germline V gene, CDR1 is SQVTM and CDR2 is ANQGSEA. This CDR3 has 13 amino acids. DNA for the CDR3: TGCAGCGTTGTGAGGGACAGGGCCAACGAGCAGTACTTC. Its protein product is CSVVRDRANEQYF.

V is TRBV5-1 and J is TRBJ2-7; 9 bases are a match to TRBD1. Germline assignment: CDR1 SGHRS and CDR2 YFSETQ. V lost 5 bases and J lost 6; bases outside the gene matches: 12. This CDR3 region has 15 residues. CDR3 in amino acids: CASSSMDRGSGEQYF. CDR3 nucleotide sequence: TGCGCCAGCAGTTCTATGGACAGGGGATCCGGCGAGCAGTACTTC.

In DNA form, the CDR3 reads TGCGCCAGCAGCCAAGACAGGGGAATTCACTCTGGAAACACCATATATTTT. Its protein is CASSQDRGIHSGNTIYF. V is TRBV4-3 and J is TRBJ1-3; a weak D match, TRBD1 (6 bases). Germline loops: CDR1 LGHNA, CDR2 YSLEER. With 0 bases removed from V and 0 bases from J, the gap between germline ends came to 12 bases. The CDR3 loop spans 17 amino acids.

J is TRBJ1-1 and V is TRBV27, with 7 bases aligning to TRBD1. Germline assignment: CDR1 MNHEY and CDR2 SMNVEV (reference sequence). The CDR3 runs 16 residues. Trimming removed 5 bases from V and 0 bases from J; junction bases left unmatched: 9. The DNA of the CDR3 is TGTGCCAGCAGTCGTCGGGAACAGGGGATGAACACTGAAGCTTTCTTT. Its translation: CASSRREQGMNTEAFF.

This clone was counted only a few times. The gene calls are TRBV28 and TRBJ2-1; possible D gene TRBD1, 6 bases. Per germline, CDR1 MDHEN and CDR2 SYDVKM. V was cut by 6 bases and J by 0 bases, with 15 bases left in between. The CDR3 consists of 16 residues. In nucleotides, the CDR3 is TGTGCCAGCAGCAGGGGATTAGCGTCCTCCTACAATGAGCAGTTCTTC. Its translation is CASSRGLASSYNEQFF.

The gene calls are TRBV30 and TRBJ2-3; D ambiguous. The ends were cut back, 0 bases at V and 5 bases at J, with 3 bases in the middle. Germline V lookup: CDR1 GTSNPN, CDR2 SVGIG (reference sequence). The CDR3 consists of 11 residues. The CDR3 DNA is TGTGCCTGGAGTGTGAGAGATACGCAGTATTTT. Protein product: CAWSVRDTQYF.

The chain is built from TRBV28 and TRBJ1-5; TRBD1 matches at 7 bases. The CDR3 contains 15 residues. Looked up from germline, CDR1 is MDHEN and CDR2 is SYDVKM. The ends lost 6 bases at V and 6 bases at J; junction bases unmatched: 11. CDR3 in DNA: TGTGCCAGCAGCCTAAACCCAGGGGGAGGTCAGCCCCAGCATTTT. Protein product: CASSLNPGGGQPQHF.

This clone was counted between two and nine times. The V gene is TRBV7-9, the J gene TRBJ2-5; D is unresolved. The germline gives CDR1 SEHNR, CDR2 FQNEAQ (reference sequence). CDR3 length: 12 residues. Deletions cut 4 bases from V and 4 bases from J, with 7 bases between. CDR3: CASSSDSETQYF. CDR3 nucleotides: TGTGCCAGCAGCTCAGACTCAGAGACCCAGTACTTC.

This clone was observed a few times. Sequence at one end of the junction differs from germline and may be a read error. The CDR3, as DNA: TGTGCCACCAGCAACATGCTAGCGGGGGCCGGGGGGCTGTTTTTT. This sequence encodes CATSNMLAGAGGLFF. The chain uses TRBV15 and TRBJ2-2; 10 nucleotides match TRBD2. CDR1 is LNHNV and CDR2 is YYDKDF in the germline V gene (reference sequence). The CDR3 is made up of 15 amino acids.

This sequence joins TRBV14 and TRBJ2-1; 16 bases fit TRBD2. Germline assignment: CDR1 SGHDN and CDR2 FVKESK. The V and J ends lost 2 bases and 12 bases, in that order; junction bases with no gene match: 4. CDR3 length equals 15 residues. The CDR3 loop reads CASSQWGLAGGRQFF. Written as DNA, the CDR3 is TGTGCCAGCAGCCAATGGGGACTAGCGGGAGGGCGGCAGTTCTTC. Complete variable domain (other parts from reference TRBV14 and TRBJ2-1): EAGVTQFPSHSVIEKGQTVTLRCDPISGHDNLYWYRRVMGKEIKFLLHFVKESKQDESGMPNNRFLAERTGGTYSTLKVQPAELEDSGVYFCASSQWGLAGGRQFFGPGTRLTVL.

The CDR3 is CAIKGDYGVNEQYF. The CDR3 DNA follows: TGTGCCATCAAGGGAGACTACGGTGTCAACGAGCAGTACTTC. The chain recombines TRBV10-3 with TRBJ2-7, with a weak D call TRBD2 (5 bases). CDR3 size: 14 residues. Germline V lookup: CDR1 ENHRY, CDR2 SYGVKD. V was trimmed by 7 bases and J by 5 bases, leaving 18 bases between them.

The chain is built from TRBV7-2 and TRBJ2-1, with D possibly matching TRBD1 (6 bases). CDR3 length: 18 residues. CDR1 and CDR2 (germline): SGHTA, FQGNSA. The V end lost 4 bases, the J end lost 0 bases, and 19 bases lay between the germline ends. DNA of the CDR3: TGTGCCAGCAGCTCCCAAGCCGGCACAGGGACCTCCTACAATGAGCAGTTCTTC. This sequence encodes CASSSQAGTGTSYNEQFF.

V usage is TRBV30 and J usage is TRBJ2-3; TRBD2 matches at 9 bases. V shed 5 bases, J shed 9 bases, and the junction held 3 bases outside the gene matches. From germline, CDR1 is GTSNPN and CDR2 SVGIG (reference sequence). The CDR3 has 11 residues. CDR3 in amino acids: CAWGSGGTQYF. The CDR3 DNA reads as TGTGCCTGGGGCAGCGGGGGGACGCAGTATTTT.

This clone was seen ten or more times. J is TRBJ2-7 and V is TRBV28; 7 nucleotides line up with TRBD1. This CDR3 region has 15 residues. The V and J ends lost 5 bases and 3 bases, in that order; junction bases with no gene match: 10. The germline V gene has CDR1 MDHEN and CDR2 SYDVKM. The CDR3 region has the DNA TGTGCCAGCAGTGGGGGACAGACCTTCCGCTACGAGCAGTACTTC. Translation: CASSGGQTFRYEQYF.

This clone was counted a few times. The rearrangement links TRBV6-6 to TRBJ2-2, with 7 bases matching TRBD2. Trimming at V came to 4 bases and at J to 1 base, leaving 0 bases not matched to a gene. Per germline, CDR1 MNHNY and CDR2 SVGAGI (reference sequence). The CDR3 loop spans 14 amino acids. In nucleotides, the CDR3 is TGTGCCAGCAGTTGGGGGGGGAACACCGGGGAGCTGTTTTTT. It yields the protein CASSWGGNTGELFF.

A few counts support this clone. The rearrangement links TRBV7-2 to TRBJ1-1; 8 bases match TRBD1. CDR3 length: 14 amino acids. Germline-derived CDR1 and CDR2 are SGHTA and FQGNSA. V was clipped by 8 bases and J by 3 bases; unmatched bases: 8. For the CDR3, the DNA is TGTGCCAGCCTTGTCCAGACAGGGGACACTGAAGCTTTCTTT. This gives the protein CASLVQTGDTEAFF.

This clone was counted only a few times. The chain carries TRBV19 and TRBJ1-1, with D possibly matching TRBD1 (6 bases). CDR1 and CDR2 from the germline V gene are LNHDA and SQIVND (reference sequence). The V end lost 7 bases, the J end lost 4 bases, and 13 bases lay between the germline ends. This CDR3 region has 13 residues. CDR3 protein: CASKLDRSTEAFF. The CDR3 region has the DNA TGTGCCAGTAAACTCGACAGGAGCACTGAAGCTTTCTTT.